The 2 T cell receptor beta chains below all came from one sample that was sequenced in a study of blood T cells in healthy people across ages. Primers used in a second PCR of about 6 to 12 cycles were a sample-barcoded 5' primer and a J-beta primer mix. TCRdb processed the 5' RACE reads anew with MiXCR; each CDR3 protein has one entry. Of about 1 million distinct CDR3 sequences listed, around 43% are singletons. Input material: blood. The receptors shown here come from a woman aged 60-70 years in good health.

To note about this clonotype: At one end the junction does not follow the germline gene, possibly because of a read error. The CDR3, as DNA: TGTGCCGCCAGTGATCCCGATTTAGCCTACGAGCAGTACTTC. Its protein product is CAASDPDLAYEQYF. J is TRBJ2-5 and V is TRBV24-1; D unclear. TRBJ2-7 explains the end of the DNA better; the J call may be wrong. Looked up from germline, CDR1 is KGHDR and CDR2 is SFDVKD. This CDR3 has 14 residues.

The V and J genes are TRBV28 and TRBJ2-2; 8 nucleotides match TRBD1. CDR1 is MDHEN, CDR2 SYDVKM, per germline. The CDR3 is 14 residues long. V shed 5 bases, J shed 8 bases, and the junction held 7 bases outside the gene matches. The CDR3 is CASSAGQGPGELFF. In DNA form, the CDR3 reads TGTGCCAGCAGTGCCGGACAGGGACCAGGGGAGCTGTTTTTT. The full variable domain, completed using reference TRBV28 and TRBJ2-2, is DVKVTQSSRYLVKRTGEKVFLECVQDMDHENMFWYRQDPGLGLRLIYFSYDVKMKEKGDIPEGYSVSREKKERFSLILESASTNQTSMYLCASSAGQGPGELFFGEGSRLTVL.